The 25 T cell receptor beta chains presented below share a single source sample, sequenced in a study of blood T cell repertoires in COVID-19. The data were produced by immunoSEQ multiplex PCR, yet TCRdb's version contains in-frame clones alone and is incomplete. The table records 320,000 or so clones, approximately 88% of them present only once. The sequenced material came from PBMCs or T cells enriched from blood (not recorded which). Receptor source: a man aged 60 to 75 who had recovered from COVID-19.

The chain employs TRBV5-1 and TRBJ2-2; D is ambiguous. Trimming took off 2 bases at V and 7 bases at J, with 18 bases between the two ends. CDR1 is SGHRS and CDR2 is YFSETQ in the germline V gene. CDR3 length equals 16 residues. DNA of the CDR3: TGCGCCAGCAGCTTTTATGCTTACAATAATTACGGGGAGCTGTTTTTT. Protein sequence: CASSFYAYNNYGELFF. The full variable domain, with the rest looked up from reference TRBV5-1 and TRBJ2-2, is KAGVTQTPRYLIKTRGQQVTLSCSPISGHRSVSWYQQTPGQGLQFLFEYFSETQRNKGNFPGRFSGRQFSNSRSEMNVSTLELGDSALYLCASSFYAYNNYGELFFGEGSRLTVL.

Comment on this clone: Other nucleotide sequences from this sample produce the same CDR3. V usage is TRBV5-1 and J usage is TRBJ1-5, with D hard to call. V was pared by 0 bases and J by 4 bases, with 5 bases between. Looked up from germline, CDR1 is SGHRS and CDR2 is YFSETQ. The CDR3 is 13 residues long. CDR3 DNA sequence: TGCGCCAGCAGCTTGGGACAAAATCAGCCCCAGCATTTT. Translating gives CASSLGQNQPQHF.

V and J are TRBV3-1 (or the pseudogene TRBV3-2) and TRBJ1-6; TRBD1 is a possible D gene (6 bases). V was trimmed by 11 bases and J by 7 bases, leaving 15 bases between them. The CDR3 is 13 amino acids. Per the germline V gene, CDR1 is LGHDT and CDR2 is YNNKEL (reference sequence). Here the CDR3 DNA reads TGTGCCTCCGAGGGGGATGGGAATTCACCCCTCCACTTT. Amino acids: CASEGDGNSPLHF.

This chain links TRBV9 with TRBJ2-7, with 9 bases matching TRBD1. This CDR3 region has 16 residues. Germline lookup yields CDR1 SGDLS and CDR2 YYNGEE. The V gene end was trimmed by 3 bases and the J gene end by 3 bases; junction bases not matched to a gene: 10. The CDR3 region is CASSADPGQGLYEQYF. Written as DNA, the CDR3 is TGTGCCAGCAGCGCCGACCCGGGACAGGGACTCTACGAGCAGTACTTC.

The V gene is TRBV7-3, the J gene TRBJ2-2, with TRBD2 identical over 9 bases. This CDR3 contains 17 residues. Germline V gene data show CDR1 as SGHTA and CDR2 as FQGTGA. V shed 2 bases and J 3 bases; nucleotides not matched to a gene: 7. The CDR3 coding sequence is TGTGCCAGCAGCTTAGGGGGCGGGAGGGCCGACACCGGGGAGCTGTTTTTT. This gives the protein CASSLGGGRADTGELFF. Complete variable domain (other parts from reference TRBV7-3 and TRBJ2-2): GAGVSQTPSNKVTEKGKYVELRCDPISGHTALYWYRQSLGQGPEFLIYFQGTGAADDSGLPNDRFFAVRPEGSVSTLKIQRTERGDSAVYLCASSLGGGRADTGELFFGEGSRLTVL.

This rearrangement joins TRBV4-3 to TRBJ1-4, with 8 bases aligning to TRBD1. In germline, CDR1 is LGHNA, CDR2 YSLEER. The CDR3 loop spans 18 amino acids. Germline trimming cut 0 bases from V and 0 bases from J; bases unmatched to any gene: 6. In DNA form, the CDR3 reads TGCGCCAGCAGCCAAGATCGTAACAGGGGGGCAACTAATGAAAAACTGTTTTTT. Its protein product is CASSQDRNRGATNEKLFF.

This clone was detected once. The CDR3 sequence: CATSDGGTGGTEAFF. CDR3 in DNA: TGTGCCACCAGTGATGGGGGGACAGGGGGCACTGAAGCTTTCTTT. This chain joins TRBV24-1 and TRBJ1-1, with 11 bases identical to TRBD1. CDR3 size: 15 residues. Germline trimming cut 3 bases from V and 4 bases from J; bases unmatched to any gene: 3. Germline lookup yields CDR1 KGHDR and CDR2 SFDVKD.

The genes are TRBV9 and TRBJ1-3, with a weak D call TRBD1 (5 bases). There are 14 residues in the CDR3. Germline assignment: CDR1 SGDLS and CDR2 YYNGEE. V was trimmed by 6 bases and J by 0 bases, leaving 10 bases between them. The CDR3 DNA reads as TGTGCCAGCAACTCAGGGAACTCTGGAAACACCATATATTTT. It codes for CASNSGNSGNTIYF.

The rearrangement links TRBV5-6 to TRBJ1-5, with D unclear. Germline values: CDR1 SGHDT, CDR2 YYEEEE. The CDR3 runs to 14 residues. With 4 bases removed from V and 3 bases from J, the gap between germline ends came to 11 bases. The CDR3 sequence is CASSELGANQPQHF. The CDR3 nucleotides read TGTGCCAGCAGCGAACTGGGAGCCAATCAGCCCCAGCATTTT.

V gene TRBV2 combines with J gene TRBJ1-5, with a tentative D call TRBD1 (5 bases). Germline assignment: CDR1 SNHLY and CDR2 FYNNEI. V was pared by 5 bases and J by 7 bases, with 9 bases between. The CDR3 is 12 amino acids. The CDR3 region is CASSRGVQPQHF. The CDR3, as DNA: TGTGCCAGCAGTCGGGGGGTCCAGCCCCAGCATTTT.

The chain couples TRBV28 to TRBJ2-1; 9 bases line up with TRBD2. V lost 3 bases to trimming and J lost 9 bases; unmatched junction nucleotides: 3. This CDR3 contains 13 residues. Germline V CDR1 and CDR2: MDHEN, SYDVKM. The chain's CDR3 is CASSLLAGSEQFF. CDR3 nucleotide sequence: TGTGCCAGCAGTTTGCTAGCGGGAAGTGAGCAGTTCTTC.

V usage is TRBV7-9 and J usage is TRBJ1-4; tentatively, D is TRBD1 (5 bases). The CDR3 has 14 amino acids. V shed 7 bases and J shed 8 bases, with 17 bases lying between them. In germline, CDR1 is SEHNR, CDR2 FQNEAQ (reference sequence). The CDR3 coding sequence is TGTGCCAGCACCGACGGGGGAGGCGGGGAAAAACTGTTTTTT. The encoded protein is CASTDGGGGEKLFF.

This clone was recorded once. The J gene is TRBJ2-2, the V gene TRBV24-1, with 16 bases fitting TRBD2. Germline V gene lookup returns CDR1 KGHDR and CDR2 SFDVKD. V trimming: 7 bases; J trimming: 7 bases; junction bases outside the gene matches: 11. This CDR3 comprises 18 residues. In DNA form, the CDR3 reads TGTGCCACCAGAACGGGACTAGCGGGAGGGCCGGAAAGCGGGGAGCTGTTTTTT. It translates to CATRTGLAGGPESGELFF.

The CDR3 region has the DNA TGCGCCAGCAGTCAATCAAGTCTCTCTTCGGGGGGTGAGCAGTTCTTC. As protein: CASSQSSLSSGGEQFF. The chain recombines TRBV23-1 with TRBJ2-1; TRBD2 matches 7 bases. TRBV23-1 is treated as an ORF (open reading frame) with a function not yet certain. V lost 0 bases to trimming and J lost 9 bases; unmatched junction nucleotides: 11. The CDR3 has 16 residues.

The CDR3 is CASSWGRAYNEQFF. The DNA of the CDR3 is TGTGCCAGCAGCTGGGGCAGGGCCTACAATGAGCAGTTCTTC. The chain carries TRBV7-3 and TRBJ2-1; the D gene is possibly TRBD1 (5 bases). The V end was cut by 4 bases, the J end by 2 bases, with 9 bases between. The CDR3 is 14 amino acids. Germline assignment: CDR1 SGHTA and CDR2 FQGTGA.

The chain uses TRBV2 and TRBJ2-7, with 10 bases aligning to TRBD2. Germline CDR1 SNHLY, CDR2 FYNNEI. Germline trimming cut 6 bases from V and 12 bases from J; bases unmatched to any gene: 14. This CDR3 contains 14 residues. CDR3 sequence: CASRERTSGGGVYF. The CDR3 coding sequence is TGTGCCAGCAGGGAGAGGACTAGCGGAGGTGGCGTGTACTTC.

A single count supports this clone. The chain uses TRBV19 and TRBJ2-1; 10 nucleotides agree with TRBD2. This CDR3 spans 16 amino acids. The V and J ends lost 4 bases and 5 bases, in that order; junction bases with no gene match: 8. CDR1 and CDR2 (germline): LNHDA, SQIVND (reference sequence). As DNA, the CDR3 is TGTGCCAGTAGTAGGTCTAGCGGGAGTGTAAACAATGAGCAGTTCTTC. Amino acid sequence: CASSRSSGSVNNEQFF. The full variable domain, in which reference TRBV19 and TRBJ2-1 provide the parts outside the CDR3, is DGGITQSPKYLFRKEGQNVTLSCEQNLNHDAMYWYRQDPGQGLRLIYYSQIVNDFQKGDIAEGYSVSREKKESFPLTVTSAQKNPTAFYLCASSRSSGSVNNEQFFGPGTRLTVL.

This sequence joins TRBV12-3 or TRBV12-4 and TRBJ2-7; TRBD1 aligns across 8 bases. V lost 7 bases, J lost 2 bases, and 4 bases stayed unmatched. This CDR3 is built from 13 residues. CDR3 sequence (DNA): TGTGCCAGCAAAAGGACAGGGACCTACGAGCAGTACTTC. Amino acid sequence: CASKRTGTYEQYF.

The chain couples TRBV24-1 to TRBJ1-1; 9 nucleotides align to TRBD1. CDR3 length equals 15 residues. Germline CDR1 is KGHDR and CDR2 is SFDVKD. V lost 3 bases, J lost 1 base, and 2 bases stayed unmatched. In DNA form, the CDR3 reads TGTGCCACCAGTGATCCGGGACAGGGGAACACTGAAGCTTTCTTT. As protein: CATSDPGQGNTEAFF.

The chain couples TRBV18 to TRBJ2-1; 13 positions agree with TRBD2. Germline V gene data show CDR1 as KGHSH and CDR2 as LQKENI. The CDR3 is made up of 17 amino acids. Germline trimming cut 4 bases from V and 5 bases from J; bases unmatched to any gene: 8. Here the CDR3 reads CASSRRTSGSENNEQFF. The CDR3 DNA follows: TGTGCCAGCTCACGAAGGACTAGCGGGAGTGAAAACAATGAGCAGTTCTTC. Filled out from reference TRBV18 and TRBJ2-1, the complete variable domain reads NAGVMQNPRHLVRRRGQEARLRCSPMKGHSHVYWYRQLPEEGLKFMVYLQKENIIDESGMPKERFSAEFPKEGPSILRIQQVVRGDSAAYFCASSRRTSGSENNEQFFGPGTRLTVL.

The chain couples TRBV28 to TRBJ2-1; perhaps TRBD2 as D (6 bases). There are 16 residues in the CDR3. Germline lookup yields CDR1 MDHEN and CDR2 SYDVKM. With 1 base removed from V and 3 bases from J, the gap between germline ends came to 13 bases. The chain's CDR3 is CASSLFGGAGYNEQFF. CDR3 DNA: TGTGCCAGCAGTTTATTCGGGGGAGCGGGCTACAATGAGCAGTTCTTC.

The rearrangement joins TRBV10-3 to TRBJ2-7; D call uncertain. The length of the CDR3 is 12 residues. Germline CDR1 reads ENHRY; CDR2 reads SYGVKD. V lost 7 bases, J lost 3 bases, and 10 bases lay in between. The CDR3 bases are TGTGCCATCAAAAATACGGTCTACGAGCAGTACTTC. Amino acids: CAIKNTVYEQYF.

V is TRBV6-4 and J is TRBJ2-3; TRBD1 might be the D (6 bases). Per germline, CDR1 MRHNA and CDR2 SNTAGT. The germline V and J ends were trimmed by 5 bases and 2 bases, with 14 bases remaining between them. CDR3 size: 15 residues. CDR3: CASSRQAIHTDTQYF. The CDR3 DNA reads TGTGCCAGCAGTCGACAGGCCATACACACAGATACGCAGTATTTT.

CDR3 protein: CASTRFSGNTIYF. The DNA for the CDR3 is TGTGCCAGCACCAGGTTCTCTGGAAACACCATATATTTT. This chain joins TRBV28 and TRBJ1-3; D is ambiguous. CDR3 size: 13 residues. The germline V gene encodes CDR1 MDHEN and CDR2 SYDVKM. The V gene lost 7 bases and the J gene lost 0 bases, with 7 bases spanning the gap.

This clone was seen once. This rearrangement joins TRBV10-1 to TRBJ2-6, with 9 bases lining up with TRBD1. In germline, CDR1 is WNHNN, CDR2 SYGVQD (reference sequence). V gave up 0 bases and J gave up 4 bases; unmatched junction bases: 10. CDR3 length: 19 residues. CDR3 amino acids: CASSESRQGVHEGANVLTF. DNA of the CDR3: TGCGCCAGCAGTGAGTCGAGACAGGGGGTCCACGAGGGGGCCAACGTCCTGACTTTC.